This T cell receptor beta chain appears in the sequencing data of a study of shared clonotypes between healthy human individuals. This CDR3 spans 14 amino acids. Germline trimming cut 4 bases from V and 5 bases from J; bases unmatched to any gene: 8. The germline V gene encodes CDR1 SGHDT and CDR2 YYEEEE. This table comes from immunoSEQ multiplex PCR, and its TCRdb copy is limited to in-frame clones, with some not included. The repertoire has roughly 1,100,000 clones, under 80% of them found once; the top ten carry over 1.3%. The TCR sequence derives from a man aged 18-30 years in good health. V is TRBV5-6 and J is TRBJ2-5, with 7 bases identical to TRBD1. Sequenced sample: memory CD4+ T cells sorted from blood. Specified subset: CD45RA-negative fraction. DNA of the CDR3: TGTGCCAGCAGCGGGGCCGGGACAGCGGAGACCCAGTACTTC. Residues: CASSGAGTAETQYF. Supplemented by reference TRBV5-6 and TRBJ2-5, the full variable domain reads DAGVTQSPTHLIKTRGQQVTLRCSPKSGHDTVSWYQQALGQGPQFIFQYYEEEERQRGNFPDRFSGHQFPNYSSELNVNALLLGDSALYLCASSGAGTAETQYFGPGTRLLVL.